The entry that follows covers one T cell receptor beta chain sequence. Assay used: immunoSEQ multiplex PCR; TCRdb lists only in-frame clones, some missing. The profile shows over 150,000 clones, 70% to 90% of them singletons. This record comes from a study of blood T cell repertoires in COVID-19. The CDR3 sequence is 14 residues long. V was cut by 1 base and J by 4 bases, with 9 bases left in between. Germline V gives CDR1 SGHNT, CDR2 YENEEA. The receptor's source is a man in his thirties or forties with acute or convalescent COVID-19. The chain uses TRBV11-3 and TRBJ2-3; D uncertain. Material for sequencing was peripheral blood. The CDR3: CASSLGLSPDTQYF. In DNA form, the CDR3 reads TGTGCCAGCAGCTTAGGTCTATCTCCAGATACGCAGTATTTT.